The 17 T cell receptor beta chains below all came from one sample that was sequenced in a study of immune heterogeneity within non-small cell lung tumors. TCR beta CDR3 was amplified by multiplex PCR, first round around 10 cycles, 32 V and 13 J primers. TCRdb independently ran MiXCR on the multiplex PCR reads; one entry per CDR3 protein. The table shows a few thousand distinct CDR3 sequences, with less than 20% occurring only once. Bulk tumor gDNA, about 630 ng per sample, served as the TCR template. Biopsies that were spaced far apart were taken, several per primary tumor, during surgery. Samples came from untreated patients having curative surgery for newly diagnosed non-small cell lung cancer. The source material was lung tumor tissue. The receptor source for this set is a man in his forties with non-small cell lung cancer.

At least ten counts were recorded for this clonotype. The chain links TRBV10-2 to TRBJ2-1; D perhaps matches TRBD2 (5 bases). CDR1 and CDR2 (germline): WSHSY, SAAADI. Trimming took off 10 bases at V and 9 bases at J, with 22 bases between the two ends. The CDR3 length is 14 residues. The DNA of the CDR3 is TGCGCCACCCGGATCGGTTCTAGCACAGCTGAGCAGTTCTTC. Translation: CATRIGSSTAEQFF.

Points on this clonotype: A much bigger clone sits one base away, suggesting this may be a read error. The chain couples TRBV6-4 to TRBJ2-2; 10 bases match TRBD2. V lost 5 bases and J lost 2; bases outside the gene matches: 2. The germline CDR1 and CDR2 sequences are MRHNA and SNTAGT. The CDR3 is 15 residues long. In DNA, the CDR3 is TGTGCCAGCAGTCTAGCGGGGGCTAACACCGGGGAGCTGTTTTTT. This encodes CASSLAGANTGELFF.

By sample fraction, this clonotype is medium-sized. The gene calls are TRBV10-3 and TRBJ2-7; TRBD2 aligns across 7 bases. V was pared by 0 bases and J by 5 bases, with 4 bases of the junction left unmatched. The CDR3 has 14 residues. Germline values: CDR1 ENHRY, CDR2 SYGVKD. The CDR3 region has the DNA TGTGCCATCAGTGAGTCGAGGGAGGGCCACGAGCAGTACTTC. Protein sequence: CAISESREGHEQYF.

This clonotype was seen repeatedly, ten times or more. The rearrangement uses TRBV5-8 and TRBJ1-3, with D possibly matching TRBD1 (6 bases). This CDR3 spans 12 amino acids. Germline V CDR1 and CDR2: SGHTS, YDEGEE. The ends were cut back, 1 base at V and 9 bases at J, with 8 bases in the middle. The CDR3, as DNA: TGTGCCAGCAGCTTGACAGGGAGCACCATATATTTT. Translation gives CASSLTGSTIYF.

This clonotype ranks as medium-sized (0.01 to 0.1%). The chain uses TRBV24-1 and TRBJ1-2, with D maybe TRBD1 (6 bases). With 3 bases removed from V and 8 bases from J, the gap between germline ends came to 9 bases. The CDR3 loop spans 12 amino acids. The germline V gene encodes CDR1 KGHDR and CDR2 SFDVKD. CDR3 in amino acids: CATSDNDRGYTF. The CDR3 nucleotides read TGTGCCACCAGTGATAATGACAGGGGCTACACCTTC.

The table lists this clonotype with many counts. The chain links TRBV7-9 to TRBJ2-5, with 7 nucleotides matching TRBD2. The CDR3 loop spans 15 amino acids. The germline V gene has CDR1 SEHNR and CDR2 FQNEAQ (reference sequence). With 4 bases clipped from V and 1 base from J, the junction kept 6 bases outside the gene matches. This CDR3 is CASSSRGGGQETQYF. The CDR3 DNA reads TGTGCCAGCAGCTCTAGGGGCGGGGGCCAAGAGACCCAGTACTTC.

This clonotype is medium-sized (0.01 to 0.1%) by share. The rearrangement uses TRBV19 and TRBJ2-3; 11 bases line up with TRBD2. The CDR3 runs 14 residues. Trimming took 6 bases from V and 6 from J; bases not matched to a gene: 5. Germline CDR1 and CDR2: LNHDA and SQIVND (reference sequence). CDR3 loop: CASRTGLAGDTQYF. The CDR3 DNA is TGTGCCAGTAGGACTGGACTAGCGGGCGATACGCAGTATTTT.

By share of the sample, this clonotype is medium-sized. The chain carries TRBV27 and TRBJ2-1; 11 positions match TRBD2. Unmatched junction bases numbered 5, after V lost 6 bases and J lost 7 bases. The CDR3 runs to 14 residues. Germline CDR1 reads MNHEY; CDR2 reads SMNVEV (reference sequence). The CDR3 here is CASSPLAGVNEQFF. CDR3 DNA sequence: TGTGCCAGCAGCCCACTAGCGGGAGTAAATGAGCAGTTCTTC.

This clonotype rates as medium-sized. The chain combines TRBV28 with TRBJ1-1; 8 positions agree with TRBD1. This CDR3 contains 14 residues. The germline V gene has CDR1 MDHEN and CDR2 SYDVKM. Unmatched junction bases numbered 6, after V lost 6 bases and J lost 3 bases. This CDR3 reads CASSRTGTHTEAFF. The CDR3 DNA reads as TGTGCCAGCAGCCGGACAGGGACCCACACTGAAGCTTTCTTT.

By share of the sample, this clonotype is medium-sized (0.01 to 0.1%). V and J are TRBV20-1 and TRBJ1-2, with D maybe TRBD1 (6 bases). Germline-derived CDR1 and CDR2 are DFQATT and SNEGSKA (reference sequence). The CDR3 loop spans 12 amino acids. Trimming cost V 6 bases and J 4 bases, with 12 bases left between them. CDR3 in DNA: TGCAGTGCCACCGGGACAATCTATGGCTACACCTTC. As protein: CSATGTIYGYTF.

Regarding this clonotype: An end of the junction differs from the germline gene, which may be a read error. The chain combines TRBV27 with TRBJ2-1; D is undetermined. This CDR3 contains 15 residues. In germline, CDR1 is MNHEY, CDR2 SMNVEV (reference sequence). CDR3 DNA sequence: TGTGTCAGCAGCCGTCACGGATGCCTTTACAATGAGCAGTTCTTC. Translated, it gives CVSSRHGCLYNEQFF.

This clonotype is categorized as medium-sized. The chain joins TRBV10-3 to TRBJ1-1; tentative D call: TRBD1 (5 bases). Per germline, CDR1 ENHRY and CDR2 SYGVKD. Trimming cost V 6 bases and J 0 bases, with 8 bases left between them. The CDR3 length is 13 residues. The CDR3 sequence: CAIRRQLNTEAFF. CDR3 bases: TGTGCCATCAGGAGACAGCTGAACACTGAAGCTTTCTTT.

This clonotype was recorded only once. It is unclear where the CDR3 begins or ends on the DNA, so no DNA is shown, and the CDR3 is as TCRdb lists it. CDR3 region: CASSSSSYEQYF. The V call is TRBV19, the J call TRBJ2-7. The CDR3 length equals 12 residues, ends included. The germline gives CDR1 LNHDA, CDR2 SQIVND (reference sequence).

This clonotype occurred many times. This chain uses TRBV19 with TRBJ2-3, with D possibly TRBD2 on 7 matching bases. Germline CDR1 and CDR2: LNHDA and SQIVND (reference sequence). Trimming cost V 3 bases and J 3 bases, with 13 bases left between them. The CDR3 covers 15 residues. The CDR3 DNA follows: TGTGCCAGTAGTATTGGGGGGGGCACGACAGATACGCAGTATTTT. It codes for CASSIGGGTTDTQYF. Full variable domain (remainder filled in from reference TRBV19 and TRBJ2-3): DGGITQSPKYLFRKEGQNVTLSCEQNLNHDAMYWYRQDPGQGLRLIYYSQIVNDFQKGDIAEGYSVSREKKESFPLTVTSAQKNPTAFYLCASSIGGGTTDTQYFGPGTRLTVL.

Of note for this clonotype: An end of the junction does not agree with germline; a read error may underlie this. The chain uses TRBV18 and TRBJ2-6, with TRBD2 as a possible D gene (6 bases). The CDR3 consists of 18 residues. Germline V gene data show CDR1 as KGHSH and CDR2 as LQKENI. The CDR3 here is CVSSPLRGTLSGANVLTF. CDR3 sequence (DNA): TGTGTCAGCTCACCACTCCGCGGGACCCTCTCTGGGGCCAACGTCCTGACTTTC.

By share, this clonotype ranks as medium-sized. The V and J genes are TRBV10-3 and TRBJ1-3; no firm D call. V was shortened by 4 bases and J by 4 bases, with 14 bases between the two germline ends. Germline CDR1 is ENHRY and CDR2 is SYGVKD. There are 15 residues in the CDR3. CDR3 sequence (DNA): TGTGCCATCAGTGGATTGAGGGAGGCCGGAAACACCATATATTTT. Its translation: CAISGLREAGNTIYF.

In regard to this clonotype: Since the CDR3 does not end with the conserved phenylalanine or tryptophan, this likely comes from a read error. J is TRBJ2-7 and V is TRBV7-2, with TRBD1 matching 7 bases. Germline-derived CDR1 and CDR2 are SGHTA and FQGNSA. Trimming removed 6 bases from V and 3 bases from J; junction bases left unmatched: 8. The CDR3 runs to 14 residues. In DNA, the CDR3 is TGTGCCAGCAGATCGGGCAGGGGGTTCTACGAGCAGTACTTA. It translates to CASRSGRGFYEQYL.